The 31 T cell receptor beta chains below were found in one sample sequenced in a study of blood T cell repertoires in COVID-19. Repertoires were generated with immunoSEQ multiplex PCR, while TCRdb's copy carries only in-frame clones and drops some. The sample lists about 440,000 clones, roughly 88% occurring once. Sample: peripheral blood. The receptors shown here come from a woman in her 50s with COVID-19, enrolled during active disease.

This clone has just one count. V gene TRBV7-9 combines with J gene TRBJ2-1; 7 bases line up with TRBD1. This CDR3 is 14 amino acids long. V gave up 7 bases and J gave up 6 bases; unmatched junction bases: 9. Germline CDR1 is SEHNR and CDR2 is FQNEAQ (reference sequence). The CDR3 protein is CASTETGSGNEQFF. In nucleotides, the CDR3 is TGTGCCAGCACCGAGACAGGGAGCGGCAATGAGCAGTTCTTC.

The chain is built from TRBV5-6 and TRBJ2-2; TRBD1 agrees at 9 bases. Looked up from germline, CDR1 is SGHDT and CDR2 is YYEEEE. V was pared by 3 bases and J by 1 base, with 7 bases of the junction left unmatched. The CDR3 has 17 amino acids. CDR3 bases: TGTGCCAGCAGCTCCCTCGGGGGACAGGGGAACACCGGGGAGCTGTTTTTT. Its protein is CASSSLGGQGNTGELFF.

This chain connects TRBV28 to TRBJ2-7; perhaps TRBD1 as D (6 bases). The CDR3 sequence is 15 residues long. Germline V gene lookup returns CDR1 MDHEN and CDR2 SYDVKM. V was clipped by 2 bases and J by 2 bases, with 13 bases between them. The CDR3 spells CASSLDSDSAYEQYF. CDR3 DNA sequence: TGTGCCAGCAGTTTAGACTCGGACAGCGCCTACGAGCAGTACTTC.

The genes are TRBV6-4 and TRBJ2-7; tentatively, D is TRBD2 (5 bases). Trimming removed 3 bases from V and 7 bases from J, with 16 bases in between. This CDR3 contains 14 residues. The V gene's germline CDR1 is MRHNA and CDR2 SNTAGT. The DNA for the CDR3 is TGTGCCAGCAGTGAGCACCCTCGGACGGGGGAGCAGTACTTC. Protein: CASSEHPRTGEQYF.

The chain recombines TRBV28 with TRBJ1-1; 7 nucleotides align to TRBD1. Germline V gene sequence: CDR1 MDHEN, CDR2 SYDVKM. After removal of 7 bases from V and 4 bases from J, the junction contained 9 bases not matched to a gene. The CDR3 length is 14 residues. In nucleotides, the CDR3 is TGTGCCAGCAAGAACAGGGGAAGTGGCACTGAAGCTTTCTTT. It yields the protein CASKNRGSGTEAFF.

The CDR3 DNA sequence: TGTGCCAGCAGCCCAGGCAGGGGGCGCCGGGTCGGGGAGCTGTTTTTT. This gives the protein CASSPGRGRRVGELFF. V gene TRBV7-7 combines with J gene TRBJ2-2; 8 bases agree with TRBD1. Per germline, CDR1 SSHAT and CDR2 FNYEAQ (reference sequence). J was trimmed by 7 bases and V by 5 bases; bases with no gene match: 12. This CDR3 comprises 16 residues.

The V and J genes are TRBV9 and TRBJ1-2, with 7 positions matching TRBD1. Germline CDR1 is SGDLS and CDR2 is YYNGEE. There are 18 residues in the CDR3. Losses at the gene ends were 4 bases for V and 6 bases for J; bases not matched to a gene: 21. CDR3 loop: CASSSRSGTEAFSHGYTF. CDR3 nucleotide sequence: TGTGCCAGCAGCTCCCGATCCGGGACAGAAGCCTTTAGCCATGGCTACACCTTC. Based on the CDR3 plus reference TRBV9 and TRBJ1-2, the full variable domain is DSGVTQTPKHLITATGQRVTLRCSPRSGDLSVYWYQQSLDQGLQFLIQYYNGEERAKGNILERFSAQQFPDLHSELNLSSLELGDSALYFCASSSRSGTEAFSHGYTFGSGTRLTVV.

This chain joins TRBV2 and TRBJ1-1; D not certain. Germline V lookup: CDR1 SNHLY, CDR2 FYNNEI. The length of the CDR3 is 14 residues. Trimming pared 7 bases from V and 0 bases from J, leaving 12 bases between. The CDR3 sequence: CASMRRTMNTEAFF. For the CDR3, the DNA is TGTGCCAGCATGAGACGGACTATGAACACTGAAGCTTTCTTT.

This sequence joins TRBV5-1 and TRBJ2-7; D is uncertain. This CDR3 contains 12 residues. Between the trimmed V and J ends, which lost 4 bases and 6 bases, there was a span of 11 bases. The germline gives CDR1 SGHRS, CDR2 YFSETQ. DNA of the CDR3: TGCGCCAGCAGCCTGGCTGGCTCCGAGCAGTACTTC. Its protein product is CASSLAGSEQYF.

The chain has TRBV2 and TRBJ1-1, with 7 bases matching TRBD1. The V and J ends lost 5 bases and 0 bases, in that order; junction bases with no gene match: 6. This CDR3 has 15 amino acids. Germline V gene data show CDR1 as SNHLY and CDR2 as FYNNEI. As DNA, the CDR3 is TGTGCCAGCAGTCAGACAGGGAACATGAACACTGAAGCTTTCTTT. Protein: CASSQTGNMNTEAFF.

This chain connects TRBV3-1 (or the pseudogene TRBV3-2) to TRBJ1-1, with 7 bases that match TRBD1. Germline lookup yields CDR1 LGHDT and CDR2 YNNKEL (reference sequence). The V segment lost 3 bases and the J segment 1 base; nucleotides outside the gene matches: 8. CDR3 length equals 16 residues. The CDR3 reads CASSHSAGGGNTEAFF. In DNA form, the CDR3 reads TGTGCCAGCAGCCATTCGGCAGGGGGAGGGAACACTGAAGCTTTCTTT.

CDR3 amino acids: CASSIPSGGPQGTDTQYF. DNA for the CDR3: TGTGCCAGTAGTATCCCTAGCGGGGGGCCCCAGGGCACAGATACGCAGTATTTT. The chain employs TRBV19 and TRBJ2-3; 11 nucleotides line up with TRBD2. From germline, CDR1 is LNHDA and CDR2 SQIVND (reference sequence). With V trimmed by 3 bases and J by 1 base, 9 bases remained unmatched. The CDR3 has 18 amino acids.

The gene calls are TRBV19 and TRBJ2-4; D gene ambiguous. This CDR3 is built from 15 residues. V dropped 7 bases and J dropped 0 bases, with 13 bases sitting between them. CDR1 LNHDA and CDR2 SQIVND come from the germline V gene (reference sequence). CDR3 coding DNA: TGTGCCAGTAACGAAAACTTCTTAGCCAAAAACATTCAGTACTTC. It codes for CASNENFLAKNIQYF.

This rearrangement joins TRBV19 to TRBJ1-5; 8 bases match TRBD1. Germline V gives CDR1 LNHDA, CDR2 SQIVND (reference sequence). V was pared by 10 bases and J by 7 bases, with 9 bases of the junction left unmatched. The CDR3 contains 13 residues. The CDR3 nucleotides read TGTGCCACCTCCTCAGGGGGCAGGCAGCCCCAGCATTTT. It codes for CATSSGGRQPQHF.

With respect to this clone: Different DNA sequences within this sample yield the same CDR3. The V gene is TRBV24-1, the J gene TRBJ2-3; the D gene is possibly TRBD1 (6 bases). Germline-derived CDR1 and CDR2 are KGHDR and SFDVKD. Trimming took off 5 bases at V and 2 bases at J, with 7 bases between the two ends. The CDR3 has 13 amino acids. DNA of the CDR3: TGTGCCACCAGTGGGGGACACACAGATACGCAGTATTTT. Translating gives CATSGGHTDTQYF.

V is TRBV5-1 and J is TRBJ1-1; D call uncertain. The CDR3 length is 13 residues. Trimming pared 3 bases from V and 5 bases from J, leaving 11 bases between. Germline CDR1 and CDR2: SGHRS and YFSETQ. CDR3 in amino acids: CASSWTPGTEAFF. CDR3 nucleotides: TGCGCCAGCAGCTGGACCCCGGGAACTGAAGCTTTCTTT.

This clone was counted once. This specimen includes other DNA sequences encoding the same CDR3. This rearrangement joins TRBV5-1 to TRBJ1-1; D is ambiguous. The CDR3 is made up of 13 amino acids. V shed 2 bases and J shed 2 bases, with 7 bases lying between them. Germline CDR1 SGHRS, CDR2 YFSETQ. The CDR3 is CASSFTANTEAFF. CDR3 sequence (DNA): TGCGCCAGCAGCTTTACAGCTAACACTGAAGCTTTCTTT.

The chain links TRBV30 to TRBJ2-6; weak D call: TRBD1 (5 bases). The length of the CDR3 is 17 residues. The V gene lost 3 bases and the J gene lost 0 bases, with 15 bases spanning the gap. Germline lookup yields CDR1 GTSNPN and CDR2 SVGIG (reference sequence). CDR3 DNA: TGTGCCTGGAGCAAGGGGCAGGGAATCTCTGGGGCCAACGTCCTGACTTTC. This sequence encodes CAWSKGQGISGANVLTF.

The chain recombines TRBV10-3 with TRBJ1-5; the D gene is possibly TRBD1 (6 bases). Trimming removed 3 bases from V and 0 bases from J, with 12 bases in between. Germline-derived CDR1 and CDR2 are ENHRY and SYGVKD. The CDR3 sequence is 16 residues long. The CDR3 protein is CAISDPGQFSNQPQHF. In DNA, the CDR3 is TGTGCCATCAGTGACCCCGGACAGTTTAGCAATCAGCCCCAGCATTTT.

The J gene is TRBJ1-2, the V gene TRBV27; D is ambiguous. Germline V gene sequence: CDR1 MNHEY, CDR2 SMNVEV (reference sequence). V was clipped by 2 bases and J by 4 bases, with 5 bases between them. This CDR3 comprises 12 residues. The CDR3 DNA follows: TGTGCCAGCAGTTTACGCGGCTATGGCTACACCTTC. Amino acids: CASSLRGYGYTF.

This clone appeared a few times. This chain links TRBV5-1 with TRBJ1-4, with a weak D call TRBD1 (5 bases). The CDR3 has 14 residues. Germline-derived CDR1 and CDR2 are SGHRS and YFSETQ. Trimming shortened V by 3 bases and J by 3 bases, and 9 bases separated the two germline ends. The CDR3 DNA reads TGCGCCAGCAGCTCGGAGGGACCTAATGAAAAACTGTTTTTT. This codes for CASSSEGPNEKLFF.

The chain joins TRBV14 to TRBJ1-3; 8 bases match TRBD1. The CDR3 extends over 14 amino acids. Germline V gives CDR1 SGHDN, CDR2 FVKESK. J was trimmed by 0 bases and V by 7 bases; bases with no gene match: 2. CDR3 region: CASNTGGSGNTIYF. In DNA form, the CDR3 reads TGTGCCAGCAACACAGGGGGCTCTGGAAACACCATATATTTT.

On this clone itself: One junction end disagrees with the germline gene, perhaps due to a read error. The CDR3 nucleotides read TGCAGCGTTGTACAACTGGGACAAATTTTATTC. Translating gives CSVVQLGQILF. This chain connects TRBV29-1 to TRBJ2-7, with D perhaps TRBD1 (6 bases). Germline CDR1 is SQVTM and CDR2 is ANQGSEA. The length of the CDR3 is 11 residues.

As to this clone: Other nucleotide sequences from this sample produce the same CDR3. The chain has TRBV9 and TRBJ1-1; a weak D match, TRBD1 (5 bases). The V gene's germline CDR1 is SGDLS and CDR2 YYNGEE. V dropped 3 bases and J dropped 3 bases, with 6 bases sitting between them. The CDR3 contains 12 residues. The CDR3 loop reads CASSGGDTEAFF. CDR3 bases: TGTGCCAGCAGCGGGGGGGACACTGAAGCTTTCTTT.

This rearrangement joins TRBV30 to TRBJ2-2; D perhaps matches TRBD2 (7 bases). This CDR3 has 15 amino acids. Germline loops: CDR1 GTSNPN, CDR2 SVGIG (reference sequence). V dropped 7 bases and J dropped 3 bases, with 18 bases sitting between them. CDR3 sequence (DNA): TGTGCCTTTAGGTGGGGGGGCAGGGACACCGGGGAGCTGTTTTTT. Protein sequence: CAFRWGGRDTGELFF.

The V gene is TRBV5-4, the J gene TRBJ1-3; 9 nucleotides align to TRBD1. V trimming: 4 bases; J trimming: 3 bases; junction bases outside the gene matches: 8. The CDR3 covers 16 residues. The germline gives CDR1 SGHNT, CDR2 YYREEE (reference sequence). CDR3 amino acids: CASSRGQGLFGNTIYF. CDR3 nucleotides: TGTGCCAGCAGCCGGGGACAGGGCTTATTTGGAAACACCATATATTTT.

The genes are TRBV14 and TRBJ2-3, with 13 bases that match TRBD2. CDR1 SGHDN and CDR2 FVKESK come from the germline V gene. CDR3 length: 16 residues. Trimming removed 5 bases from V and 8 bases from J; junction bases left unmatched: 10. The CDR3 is CASSETSGGPEGTQYF. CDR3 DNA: TGTGCCAGCAGCGAGACTAGCGGGGGGCCCGAGGGTACGCAGTATTTT.

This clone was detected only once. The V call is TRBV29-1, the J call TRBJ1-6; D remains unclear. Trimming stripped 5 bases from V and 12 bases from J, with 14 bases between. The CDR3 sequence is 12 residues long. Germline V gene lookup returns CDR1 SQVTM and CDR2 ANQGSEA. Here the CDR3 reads CSVSAPGGPLHF. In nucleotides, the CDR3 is TGCAGCGTTTCCGCACCCGGCGGACCCCTCCACTTT.

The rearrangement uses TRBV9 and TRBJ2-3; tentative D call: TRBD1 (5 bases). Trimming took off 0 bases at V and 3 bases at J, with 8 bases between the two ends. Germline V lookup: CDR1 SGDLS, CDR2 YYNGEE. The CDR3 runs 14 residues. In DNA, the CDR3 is TGTGCCAGCAGCGTAGATAAGGGGACAGATACGCAGTATTTT. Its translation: CASSVDKGTDTQYF.

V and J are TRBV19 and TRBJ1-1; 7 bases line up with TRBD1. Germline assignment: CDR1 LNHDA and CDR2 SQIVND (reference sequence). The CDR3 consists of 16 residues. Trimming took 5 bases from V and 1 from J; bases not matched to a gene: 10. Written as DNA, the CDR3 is TGTGCCAGTAGTTCCCGGAAAGACAGGGCGAACACTGAAGCTTTCTTT. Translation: CASSSRKDRANTEAFF.

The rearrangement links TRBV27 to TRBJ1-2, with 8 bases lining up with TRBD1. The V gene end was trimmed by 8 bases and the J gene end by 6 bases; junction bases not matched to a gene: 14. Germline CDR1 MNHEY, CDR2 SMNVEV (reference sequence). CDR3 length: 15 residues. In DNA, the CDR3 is TGTGCCAGCTGGAGTCAGGGACAGGAGTACGATGGCTACACCTTC. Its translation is CASWSQGQEYDGYTF.